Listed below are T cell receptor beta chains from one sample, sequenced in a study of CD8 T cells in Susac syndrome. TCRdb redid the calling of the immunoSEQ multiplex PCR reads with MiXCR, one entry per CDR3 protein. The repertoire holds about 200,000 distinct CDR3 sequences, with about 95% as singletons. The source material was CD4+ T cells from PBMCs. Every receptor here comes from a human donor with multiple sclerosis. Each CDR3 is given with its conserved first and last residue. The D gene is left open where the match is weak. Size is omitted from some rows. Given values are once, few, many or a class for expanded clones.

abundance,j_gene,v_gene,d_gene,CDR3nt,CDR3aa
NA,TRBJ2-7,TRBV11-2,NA,TGTGCCAGCAGCTTAATACGAGGCCGACGTTCTTCTTACGAGCAGTACTTC,CASSLIRGRRSSYEQYF
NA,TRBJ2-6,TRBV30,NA,TGTGCCTGGAGTGTGGGGACTGGGGTCTCTGGGGCCAACGTCCTGACTTTC,CAWSVGTGVSGANVLTF
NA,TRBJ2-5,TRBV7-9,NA,TGTGCCGGGTCGAGCATGCAGACCCAGTACTTC,CAGSSMQTQYF
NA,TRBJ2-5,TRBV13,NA,TGTGCCAGCAGTCAGGCGGGCCTCGGGACCCAGTACTTC,CASSQAGLGTQYF
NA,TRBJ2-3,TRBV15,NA,TGTGCCACCAGCTTAAAACTTGGATACACAGATACGCAGTATTTT,CATSLKLGYTDTQYF
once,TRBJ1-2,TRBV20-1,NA,TGCAGTGCTCCCCGGACAGCCGACTACACCTTC,CSAPRTADYTF
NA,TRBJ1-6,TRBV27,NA,TGTGCCAGTCGCCGAGGGAGCTTGGATTCACCCCTCCACTTT,CASRRGSLDSPLHF
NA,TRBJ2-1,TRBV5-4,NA,TGTGCCAGCAGCTTTACGGGGGATGAGCAGTTCTTC,CASSFTGDEQFF
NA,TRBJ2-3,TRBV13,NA,TGTGCCAGCAGCTCCGGGTTGGGGGATACGCAGTATTTT,CASSSGLGDTQYF
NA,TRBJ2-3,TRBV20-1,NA,TGCAGTGCTCCGACTCAAGGAACAGATACGCAGTATTTT,CSAPTQGTDTQYF
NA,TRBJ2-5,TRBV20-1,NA,TGCAGTGCTAGCTTATCAGTTGCAGAGACCCAGTACTTC,CSASLSVAETQYF
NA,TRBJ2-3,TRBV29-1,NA,TGCAGCTCGAAACGGGACGCTCCAGATACGCAGTATTTT,CSSKRDAPDTQYF
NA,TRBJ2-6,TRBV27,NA,TGTGCCAGCAGTTTCTCTGGGGCCAACGTCCTGACTTTC,CASSFSGANVLTF
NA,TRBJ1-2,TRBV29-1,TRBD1,TGCAGCGTTGGAGGTAGGGGGCGATCACTGAACTATGGCTACACCTTC,CSVGGRGRSLNYGYTF
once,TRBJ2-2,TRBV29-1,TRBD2,TGCAGCGTTGTGGCTAGCGGGGGGACGAACACCGGGGAGCTGTTTTTT,CSVVASGGTNTGELFF
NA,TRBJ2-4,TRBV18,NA,TGTGCCAGCTCACCGGCCGAAAACATTCAGTACTTC,CASSPAENIQYF
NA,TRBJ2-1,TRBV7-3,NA,TGTGCCAGCAGCTTAATCGGGGATGAGCAGTTCTTC,CASSLIGDEQFF
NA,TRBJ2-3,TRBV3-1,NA,TGTGCCAGCATGGCACGGCACACAGATACGCAGTATTTT,CASMARHTDTQYF
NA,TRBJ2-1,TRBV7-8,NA,TGTGCCAGCAGCTCCCAGCGGAATGAGCAGTTCTTC,CASSSQRNEQFF
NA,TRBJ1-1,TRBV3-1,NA,TGTGCCAGCAGCCAAGAAGGCGGGGGAACTGAAGCTTTCTTT,CASSQEGGGTEAFF
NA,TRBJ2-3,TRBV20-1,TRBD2,TGCAGTGCTAGAGTCTCGACTAGCGGGAGAGGTACGCAGTATTTT,CSARVSTSGRGTQYF
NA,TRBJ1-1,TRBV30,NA,TGTGCCTGGAGTGGAGGATGGGGGTGGAGCACTGAAGCTTTCTTT,CAWSGGWGWSTEAFF
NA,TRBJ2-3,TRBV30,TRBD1,TGTGCCGGGGGACAGGGCGATGCAGATACGCAGTATTTT,CAGGQGDADTQYF
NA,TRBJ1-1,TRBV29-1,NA,TGCAGCGTTAAACAGGGGAACACTGAAGCTTTCTTT,CSVKQGNTEAFF
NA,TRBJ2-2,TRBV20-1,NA,TGCAGTGCTAGAGCTAGCTGGTTAGGTACCGGGGAGCTGTTTTTT,CSARASWLGTGELFF
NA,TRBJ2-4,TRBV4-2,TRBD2,TGTGCCAGCAGCCCATCCGGGAGGGGATTGGGATGGGAGGTTAGGGTCTTC,CASSPSGRGLGWEVRVF
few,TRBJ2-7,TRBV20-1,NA,TGCAGTGCGCTGGACTACGAGCAGTACTTC,CSALDYEQYF
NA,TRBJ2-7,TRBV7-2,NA,TGTGCCAGCAGCCCACCAGTCCGCTACGAGCAGTACTTC,CASSPPVRYEQYF
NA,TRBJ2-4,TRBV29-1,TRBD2,TGCAGCGTTAGGGGAGGGAGGGGAGCCAAAAACATTCAGTACTTC,CSVRGGRGAKNIQYF
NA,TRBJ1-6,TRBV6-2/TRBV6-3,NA,TGTGCCAGCAGTCCCCATAGGGGGGTATTCGGTTCACCCCTCCACTTT,CASSPHRGVFGSPLHF
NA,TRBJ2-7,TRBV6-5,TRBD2,TGTGCCAGCGAGAGCGGGGGGATTCCCTACGAGCAGTACTTC,CASESGGIPYEQYF
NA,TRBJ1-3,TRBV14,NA,TGTGCCAGCAGCCAAGCCTACTCTGGAAACACCATATATTTT,CASSQAYSGNTIYF
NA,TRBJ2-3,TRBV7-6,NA,TGTGCCAGCAGCCCCCTCGGCGGGGTCAGCACAGATACGCAGTATTTT,CASSPLGGVSTDTQYF
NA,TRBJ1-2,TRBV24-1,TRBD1,TGTGCCACCTCGGGGGGACAGGGGTTCGACTACACCTTC,CATSGGQGFDYTF
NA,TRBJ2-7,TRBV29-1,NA,TGCAGCGTTGCACAGGAGGGCTACGAGCAGTACTTC,CSVAQEGYEQYF
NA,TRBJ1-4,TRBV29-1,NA,TGCAGCGCCGAGGCACCAACTAATGAAAAACTGTTTTTT,CSAEAPTNEKLFF
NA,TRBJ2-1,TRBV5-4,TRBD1,TGTGCCAGCAGCTCCAGACAGGGGGCACGGAATGAGCAGTTCTTC,CASSSRQGARNEQFF
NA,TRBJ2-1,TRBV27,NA,TGTGCCAGCAGTTTCGGGCAGGGCCCCTACAATGAGCAGTTCTTC,CASSFGQGPYNEQFF
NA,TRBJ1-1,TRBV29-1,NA,TGCAGCGTTCGGGTCGGGGATGGTGGGGCTTTCTTT,CSVRVGDGGAFF
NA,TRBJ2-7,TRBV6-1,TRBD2,TGTGCCAGCAGTGAAGGAGCGGGGCTCGACGAGCAGTACTTC,CASSEGAGLDEQYF
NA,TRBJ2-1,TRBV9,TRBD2,TGTGCCAGCAGCGCGACTAGCGGCACATACAATGAGCAGTTCTTC,CASSATSGTYNEQFF
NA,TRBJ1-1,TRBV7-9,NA,TGTGCCAGCAGCTCGGACTGGGGCACTGAAGCTTTCTTT,CASSSDWGTEAFF
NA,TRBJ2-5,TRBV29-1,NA,TGCAGCGTCAGGACGCCTCAAGAGACCCAGTACTTC,CSVRTPQETQYF
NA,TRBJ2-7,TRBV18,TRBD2,TGTGCCAGCTCACCACGCGGGGGTGGCGAGCAGTACTTC,CASSPRGGGEQYF
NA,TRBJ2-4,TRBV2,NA,TGTGCCAGCAGGACCGACAGGCTGGAGCTTCAGTACTTC,CASRTDRLELQYF
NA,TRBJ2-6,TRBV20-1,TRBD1,TGCAGTGCCCACGGACAGGACCCTGGGGCCAACGTCCTGACTTTC,CSAHGQDPGANVLTF
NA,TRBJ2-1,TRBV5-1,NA,TGCGCCAGCAGCGGAGGCGGAAATTTGGAGGACAATGAGCAGTTCTTC,CASSGGGNLEDNEQFF
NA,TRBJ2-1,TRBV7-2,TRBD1,TGTGCCAGCAGCTTAGCGCAGGGACAGGGGCATGAGCAGTTCTTC,CASSLAQGQGHEQFF
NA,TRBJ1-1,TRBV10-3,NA,TGTGCCATCAGGTCAGACACTGAAGCTTTCTTT,CAIRSDTEAFF
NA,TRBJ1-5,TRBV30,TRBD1,TGTGCCTGGAGTGTAAGACAGGGAAGTCAGCCCCAGCATTTT,CAWSVRQGSQPQHF
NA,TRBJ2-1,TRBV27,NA,TGTGCCAGCAGTTTATCGTTCTGGGTCCGGGGGCGAGAGCAGTTCTTC,CASSLSFWVRGREQFF
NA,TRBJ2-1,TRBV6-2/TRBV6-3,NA,TGTGCCAGCAGTTACCGCAATGAGCAGTTCTTC,CASSYRNEQFF
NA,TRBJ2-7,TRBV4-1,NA,TGCGCCAGCAGCCAAGATCGGCTCGAGCAGTACTTC,CASSQDRLEQYF
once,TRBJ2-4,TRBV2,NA,TGTGCCAGCAGTGAAGCACCCCTTGCAAACATTCAGTACTTC,CASSEAPLANIQYF
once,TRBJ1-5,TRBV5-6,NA,TGTGCCAGCAGCTTGGGGCATCTTGGGCCCCAGCATTTT,CASSLGHLGPQHF